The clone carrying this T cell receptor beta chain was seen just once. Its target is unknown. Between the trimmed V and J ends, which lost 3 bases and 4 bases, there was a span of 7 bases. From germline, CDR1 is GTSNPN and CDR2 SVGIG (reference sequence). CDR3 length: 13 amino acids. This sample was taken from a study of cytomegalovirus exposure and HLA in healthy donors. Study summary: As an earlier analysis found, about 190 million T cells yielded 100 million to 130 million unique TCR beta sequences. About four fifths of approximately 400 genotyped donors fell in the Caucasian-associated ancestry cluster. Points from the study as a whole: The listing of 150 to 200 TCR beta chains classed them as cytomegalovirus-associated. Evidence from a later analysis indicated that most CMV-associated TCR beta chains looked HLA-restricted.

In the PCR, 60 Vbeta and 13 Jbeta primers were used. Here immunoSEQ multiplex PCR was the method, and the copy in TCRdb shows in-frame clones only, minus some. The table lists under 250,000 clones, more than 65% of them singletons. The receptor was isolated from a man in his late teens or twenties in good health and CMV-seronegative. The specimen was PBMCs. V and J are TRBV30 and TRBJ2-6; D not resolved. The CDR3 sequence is CAWSLPGANVLTF. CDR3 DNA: TGTGCCTGGAGCCTCCCCGGGGCCAACGTCCTGACTTTC.